This T cell receptor beta chain appears in the sequencing data of a study of blood T cell repertoires in COVID-19. The overall study: PBMCs, B-cell-depleted T cells, or T cells were the source of the cDNA or gDNA that made up the material.

CDR3 length: 14 residues. J lost 5 bases, V lost 8 bases, and 11 bases had no gene match. Germline loops: CDR1 MNHNY, CDR2 SVGAGI (reference sequence). This clone has a single count. Authors' methods: Using reference gene primer amplification, nucleated cell counts were estimated. Profiling relied on immunoSEQ multiplex PCR, and the TCRdb table lists in-frame clones only, not all of them. The DNA was the basis for D and trimming; V, J and clone size are from that table. The table shows 99,000 or so clones, with over 70% occurring only once. This rearrangement joins TRBV6-6 to TRBJ2-7; 8 bases align to TRBD2. This TCR came from a man aged 45 to 65 with acute or convalescent COVID-19. Sequenced input: peripheral blood. The CDR3 nucleotides read TGTGCCAGCTCTCGGGAGGGCCTTATGGACGAGCAGTACTTC. Protein product: CASSREGLMDEQYF.